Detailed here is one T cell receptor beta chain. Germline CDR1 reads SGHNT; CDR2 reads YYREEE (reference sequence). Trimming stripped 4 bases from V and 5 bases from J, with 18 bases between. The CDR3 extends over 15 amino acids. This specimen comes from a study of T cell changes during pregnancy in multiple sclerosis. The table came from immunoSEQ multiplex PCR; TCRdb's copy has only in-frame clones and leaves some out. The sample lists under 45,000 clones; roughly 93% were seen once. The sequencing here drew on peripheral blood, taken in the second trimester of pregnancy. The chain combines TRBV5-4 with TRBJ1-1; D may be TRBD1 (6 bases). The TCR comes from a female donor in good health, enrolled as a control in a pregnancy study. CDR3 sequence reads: CASSKTPGVGTEAFF. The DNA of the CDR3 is TGTGCCAGCAGCAAAACCCCAGGGGTCGGGACTGAAGCTTTCTTT.